Listed here are 10 T cell receptor beta chains from one sample, sequenced in a study of identical twins. One entry per CDR3 protein results from TCRdb running MiXCR on the 5' RACE reads. The repertoire includes 1.5 million to 2 million distinct CDR3 sequences, 25% to 35% of them detected once, and about 0.27% sits in the top ten. What was sequenced was cord blood. Every receptor here comes from a newborn girl in good health.

As to this clonotype: At one of its ends the junction is not consistent with the germline gene, which may arise from a read error. The V and J genes are TRBV3-1 and TRBJ2-1; 9 positions match TRBD2. The CDR3 runs 17 residues. CDR1 is LGHDT and CDR2 is YNNKEL in the germline V gene (reference sequence). CDR3: CASRDAGGSRSYSEQFF. The DNA for the CDR3 is TGTGCCAGCAGGGACGCGGGGGGGTCCCGCTCCTACAGTGAGCAGTTCTTC.

The chain uses TRBV10-3 and TRBJ1-5; TRBD1 might be the D (5 bases). Per germline, CDR1 ENHRY and CDR2 SYGVKD. The germline V and J ends were trimmed by 6 bases and 6 bases, with 18 bases remaining between them. This CDR3 region has 15 residues. The CDR3 loop is CAIRLDNAGGQPQHF. In nucleotides, the CDR3 is TGTGCCATCAGATTGGACAACGCCGGTGGTCAGCCCCAGCATTTT.

This sequence joins TRBV6-5 and TRBJ2-7; no definite D call. V gave up 2 bases and J gave up 7 bases, with 12 bases separating them. The length of the CDR3 is 13 residues. The germline gives CDR1 MNHEY, CDR2 SVGAGI. The CDR3 DNA sequence: TGTGCCAGCAGTTACACCGTAGTGACTGAGCAGTACTTC. Its translation: CASSYTVVTEQYF.

The chain uses TRBV12-3 or TRBV12-4 and TRBJ2-7; 8 positions agree with TRBD2. The J call may be wrong; the DNA end is better matched by TRBJ2-5. This CDR3 has 13 residues. This CDR3 reads CASNRGGRETQYF. CDR3 coding DNA: TGTGCCAGCAACCGGGGGGGACGAGAGACCCAGTACTTC.

This clonotype appeared a few times. The rearrangement links TRBV9 to TRBJ2-7; D gene ambiguous. There are 14 residues in the CDR3. V lost 0 bases to trimming and J lost 1 base, with 8 bases between them. The germline V gene has CDR1 SGDLS and CDR2 YYNGEE. CDR3: CASSVARSSYEQYF. CDR3 bases: TGTGCCAGCAGCGTAGCTAGAAGTTCCTACGAGCAGTACTTC.

The gene calls are TRBV20-1 and TRBJ2-3; 12 nucleotides line up with TRBD2. CDR3 length equals 15 residues. The V and J ends lost 2 bases and 6 bases, in that order; junction bases with no gene match: 6. The germline V gene has CDR1 DFQATT and CDR2 SNEGSKA (reference sequence). The CDR3 here is CSARSASGGGDTQYF. Here the CDR3 DNA reads TGCAGTGCTAGATCGGCTAGCGGGGGGGGGGATACGCAGTATTTT.

This clonotype has a count of ten or more. This chain connects TRBV9 to TRBJ2-5; 8 bases agree with TRBD2. V trimming: 2 bases; J trimming: 2 bases; junction bases outside the gene matches: 2. This CDR3 contains 14 residues. Germline V gene sequence: CDR1 SGDLS, CDR2 YYNGEE. The CDR3 DNA sequence: TGTGCCAGCAGCGTGGGACTAGGGCAAGAGACCCAGTACTTC. This sequence encodes CASSVGLGQETQYF. Full variable domain (remainder filled in from reference TRBV9 and TRBJ2-5): DSGVTQTPKHLITATGQRVTLRCSPRSGDLSVYWYQQSLDQGLQFLIQYYNGEERAKGNILERFSAQQFPDLHSELNLSSLELGDSALYFCASSVGLGQETQYFGPGTRLLVL.

The V gene is TRBV20-1, the J gene TRBJ2-7, with D tentatively TRBD2 (6 bases). Germline V gives CDR1 DFQATT, CDR2 SNEGSKA (reference sequence). Deletions cut 0 bases from V and 0 bases from J, with 12 bases between. The CDR3 contains 15 residues. Written as DNA, the CDR3 is TGCAGTGCTAGAGACAGCGGGCATATCTCCTACGAGCAGTACTTC. Amino acid sequence: CSARDSGHISYEQYF.

The rearrangement uses TRBV12-3 or TRBV12-4 and TRBJ2-6; TRBD1 matches at 8 bases. V dropped 7 bases and J dropped 0; count of bases not matched to a gene: 11. CDR3 length equals 18 residues. The CDR3 region is CASTLRGQVHSGANVLTF. For the CDR3, the DNA is TGTGCCAGCACCCTCAGGGGGCAGGTCCACTCTGGGGCCAACGTCCTGACTTTC.

The table lists this clonotype with a few counts. The gene calls are TRBV20-1 and TRBJ2-1; 11 nucleotides agree with TRBD2. The junction had 9 bases not matched to a gene; V was cut back by 1 base and J by 4 bases. Germline CDR1 reads DFQATT; CDR2 reads SNEGSKA (reference sequence). The CDR3 runs 17 residues. CDR3: CSARGLAGGSPYNEQFF. DNA for the CDR3: TGCAGTGCTAGAGGGCTAGCGGGAGGTTCTCCGTACAATGAGCAGTTCTTC.